This TCR beta chain comes out of a study of blood T cell repertoires in COVID-19. Study at large: Whether acute or convalescent, the COVID-19 samples came from the United States, Italy and Spain. PBMCs, B-cell-depleted T cells, or T cells provided the cDNA or gDNA that made up the material.

As handled by the study authors: Amplification with reference gene primers provided the estimates of nucleated cell counts. Repertoires were generated with immunoSEQ multiplex PCR, while TCRdb's copy carries only in-frame clones and drops some. V and J calls and clone size are copied from that table; D and trimming were computed from the DNA. The data contain roughly 200,000 clones, roughly 80% of them singletons. Germline CDR1 reads LGHDT; CDR2 reads YNNKEL (reference sequence). This CDR3 comprises 13 residues. V was shortened by 1 base and J by 7 bases, with 10 bases between the two germline ends. This clone was seen a few times.

Sequenced: peripheral blood. This receptor was taken from an elderly woman with acute or convalescent COVID-19. V usage is TRBV3-1 (or the pseudogene TRBV3-2) and J usage is TRBJ1-2; possible D gene TRBD1, 5 bases. The CDR3 spells CASSQGKGFGYTF. The CDR3 DNA sequence: TGTGCCAGCAGCCAAGGAAAGGGGTTTGGCTACACCTTC.